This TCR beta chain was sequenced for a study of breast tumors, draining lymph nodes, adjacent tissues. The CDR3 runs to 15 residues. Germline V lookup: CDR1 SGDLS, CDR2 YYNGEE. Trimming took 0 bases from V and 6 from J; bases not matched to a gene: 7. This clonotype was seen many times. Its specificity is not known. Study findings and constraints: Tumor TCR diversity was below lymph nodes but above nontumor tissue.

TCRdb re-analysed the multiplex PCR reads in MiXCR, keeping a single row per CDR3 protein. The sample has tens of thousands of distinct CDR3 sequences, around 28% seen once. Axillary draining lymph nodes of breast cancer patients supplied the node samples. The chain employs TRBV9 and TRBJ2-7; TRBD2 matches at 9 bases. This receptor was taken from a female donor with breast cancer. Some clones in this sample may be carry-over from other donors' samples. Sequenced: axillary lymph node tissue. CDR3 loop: CASSVESSGVSEQYF. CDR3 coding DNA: TGTGCCAGCAGCGTAGAGTCTAGCGGGGTCTCCGAGCAGTACTTC.